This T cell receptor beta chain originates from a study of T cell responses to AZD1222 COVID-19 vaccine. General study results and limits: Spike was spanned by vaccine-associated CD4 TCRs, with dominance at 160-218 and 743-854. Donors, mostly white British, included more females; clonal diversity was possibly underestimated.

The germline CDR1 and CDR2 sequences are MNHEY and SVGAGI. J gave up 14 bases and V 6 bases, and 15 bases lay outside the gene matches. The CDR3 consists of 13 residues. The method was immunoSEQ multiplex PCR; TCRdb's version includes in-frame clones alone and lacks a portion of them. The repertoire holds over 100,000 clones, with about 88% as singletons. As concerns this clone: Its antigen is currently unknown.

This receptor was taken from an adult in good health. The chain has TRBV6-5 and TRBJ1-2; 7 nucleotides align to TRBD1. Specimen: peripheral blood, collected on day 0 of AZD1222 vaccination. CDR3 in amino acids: CASSASGTAGGTF. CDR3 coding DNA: TGTGCCAGCAGCGCCTCCGGGACAGCAGGTGGAACCTTC.